This TCR beta chain was captured in a study of cytomegalovirus exposure and HLA in healthy donors. The CDR3 consists of 16 residues. Germline V lookup: CDR1 SGHVS, CDR2 FNYEAQ. V was clipped by 5 bases and J by 6 bases; unmatched bases: 10. PCR amplification relied on 60 Vbeta primers (plus 13 Jbeta primers). Only in-frame clones appear in the TCRdb table, and some are missing; sequencing was by immunoSEQ multiplex PCR. This table holds about 96,000 clones, roughly three quarters found once. The specimen was PBMCs. The chain has TRBV7-6 and TRBJ2-7; 13 positions match TRBD2. This receptor was identified in a man aged 25 to 40 in good health and CMV-seronegative. The CDR3, as DNA: TGTGCCAGCAGCCCCCGACTAGCGGGGGGCCTACGCGAGCAGTACTTC. This encodes CASSPRLAGGLREQYF.